Listed here are 7 T cell receptor beta chains from one sample, sequenced in a study of siplizumab effects on memory and regulatory T cells. Sequencing was performed with immunoSEQ multiplex PCR; in TCRdb, only in-frame clones are kept and a portion is missing. Of about 56,000 clones in the sample, around 97% were seen once. The specimen sequenced was naive CD8+ T cells sorted from blood. Every receptor here comes from a human donor in good health.

The chain employs TRBV7-9 and TRBJ1-4; D is undetermined. Germline CDR1 reads SEHNR; CDR2 reads FQNEAQ (reference sequence). The CDR3 is 14 residues long. The V end was cut by 5 bases, the J end by 0 bases, with 7 bases between. CDR3 region: CASSPFATNEKLFF. Written as DNA, the CDR3 is TGTGCCAGCAGCCCATTTGCAACTAATGAAAAACTGTTTTTT.

The chain is built from TRBV9 and TRBJ1-5, with TRBD1 as a possible D gene (5 bases). Trimming took 5 bases from V and 4 from J, leaving 10 bases between them. The CDR3 runs 13 residues. Germline V gene data show CDR1 as SGDLS and CDR2 as YYNGEE. CDR3 bases: TGTGCCAGCAGGGGGCCAGGGAATCAGCCCCAGCATTTT. Translated: CASRGPGNQPQHF.

V is TRBV27 and J is TRBJ2-7; TRBD2 matches at 12 bases. CDR1 MNHEY and CDR2 SMNVEV come from the germline V gene (reference sequence). The length of the CDR3 is 14 residues. V dropped 5 bases and J dropped 5; count of bases not matched to a gene: 4. CDR3 bases: TGTGCCAGCAGTCTAGCGGGAGGGATCGACGAGCAGTACTTC. It specifies CASSLAGGIDEQYF.

V is TRBV28 and J is TRBJ2-3; TRBD1 is a possible D gene (6 bases). V gave up 3 bases and J gave up 2 bases, with 18 bases separating them. CDR3 size: 17 residues. Germline assignment: CDR1 MDHEN and CDR2 SYDVKM. CDR3 coding DNA: TGTGCCAGCAGTTTTGCCCCTTCGGGACAAAACACAGATACGCAGTATTTT. Its protein is CASSFAPSGQNTDTQYF.

This clone has just one count. The chain carries TRBV4-3 and TRBJ2-1, with 11 bases that match TRBD2. Germline assignment: CDR1 LGHNA and CDR2 YSLEER. V lost 4 bases and J lost 7; bases outside the gene matches: 6. The CDR3 length is 15 residues. This CDR3 reads CASSPGTSGYNEQFF. CDR3 nucleotides: TGCGCCAGCAGCCCTGGGACTAGCGGATATAATGAGCAGTTCTTC.

This chain joins TRBV19 and TRBJ2-1; D ambiguous. The germline CDR1 and CDR2 sequences are LNHDA and SQIVND (reference sequence). The CDR3 runs to 14 residues. V lost 4 bases and J lost 8, with 15 bases in between. The chain's CDR3 is CASSSQRRGDEQFF. CDR3 DNA: TGTGCCAGTAGTAGTCAGAGGCGAGGTGATGAGCAGTTCTTC.

The chain's CDR3 is CASSLGEGSKNEQYF. The CDR3 DNA reads TGTGCCAGCAGCCTTGGGGAGGGGTCGAAAAACGAGCAGTACTTC. The chain employs TRBV11-2 and TRBJ2-7, with 7 bases lining up with TRBD2. The CDR3 runs to 15 residues. Germline CDR1 reads SGHAT; CDR2 reads FQNNGV. Trimming cost V 5 bases and J 5 bases; bases outside gene matches: 12.